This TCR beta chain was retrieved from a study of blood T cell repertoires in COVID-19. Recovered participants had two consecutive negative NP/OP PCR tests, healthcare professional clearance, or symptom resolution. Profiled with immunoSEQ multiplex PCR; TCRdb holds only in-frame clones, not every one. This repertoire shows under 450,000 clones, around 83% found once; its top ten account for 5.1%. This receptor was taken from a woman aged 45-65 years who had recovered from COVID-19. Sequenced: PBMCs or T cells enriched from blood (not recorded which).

The CDR3: CASSFLGRNTEAFF. Here the CDR3 DNA reads TGTGCCAGCAGTTTTCTTGGGAGGAACACTGAAGCTTTCTTT. This chain links TRBV27 with TRBJ1-1; D not resolved. Between the trimmed V and J ends, which lost 3 bases and 1 base, there was a span of 9 bases. Germline lookup yields CDR1 MNHEY and CDR2 SMNVEV (reference sequence). CDR3 size: 14 residues.